This paragraph reports one T cell receptor beta chain. These data originate in a study of cytomegalovirus exposure and HLA in healthy donors. Across the whole study: Out of roughly 170 million T cells, an earlier analysis found fewer than 140 million unique TCR beta sequences in total. Inside one of the first data releases sat about 91 million unique TCRs taken from HLA-typed donors.

The CDR3 totals 16 residues. The V gene's germline CDR1 is MDHEN and CDR2 SYDVKM. This PCR relied on a set of 60 Vbeta primers and 13 Jbeta primers. Produced via immunoSEQ multiplex PCR; TCRdb's table is partial and in-frame only. There are more than 100,000 clones in the sample, with 1.5% to 1.7% held by the top ten. The sequenced sample consisted of PBMCs. The chain recombines TRBV28 with TRBJ2-5; 9 nucleotides match TRBD1. The J call may be wrong; the DNA end is better matched by TRBJ2-7. This TCR was sampled from a woman aged 40 to 49 in good health and CMV-seronegative. CDR3 coding DNA: TGTGCCAGCAGTCACGGGGACAGGGCAAGCTCCTACGAGCAGTACTTC. Translated: CASSHGDRASSYEQYF.